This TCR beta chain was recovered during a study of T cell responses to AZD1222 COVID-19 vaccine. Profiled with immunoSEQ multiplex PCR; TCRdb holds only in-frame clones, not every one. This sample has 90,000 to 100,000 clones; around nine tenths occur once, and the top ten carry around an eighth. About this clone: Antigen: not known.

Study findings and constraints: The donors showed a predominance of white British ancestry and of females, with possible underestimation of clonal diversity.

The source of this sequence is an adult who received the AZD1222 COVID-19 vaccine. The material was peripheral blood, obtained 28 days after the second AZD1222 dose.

The CDR3 DNA reads TGTGCCAGCAGCCCCGCGGGGCGATCTAACTATGGCTACACCTTC. Its protein product is CASSPAGRSNYGYTF. The gene calls are TRBV6-2 or TRBV6-3 and TRBJ1-2; tentatively, D is TRBD1 (5 bases). Trimming left V 6 bases short and J 0 bases short, with 14 bases between. There are 15 residues in the CDR3. Germline loops: CDR1 MNHEY, CDR2 SVGEGT.